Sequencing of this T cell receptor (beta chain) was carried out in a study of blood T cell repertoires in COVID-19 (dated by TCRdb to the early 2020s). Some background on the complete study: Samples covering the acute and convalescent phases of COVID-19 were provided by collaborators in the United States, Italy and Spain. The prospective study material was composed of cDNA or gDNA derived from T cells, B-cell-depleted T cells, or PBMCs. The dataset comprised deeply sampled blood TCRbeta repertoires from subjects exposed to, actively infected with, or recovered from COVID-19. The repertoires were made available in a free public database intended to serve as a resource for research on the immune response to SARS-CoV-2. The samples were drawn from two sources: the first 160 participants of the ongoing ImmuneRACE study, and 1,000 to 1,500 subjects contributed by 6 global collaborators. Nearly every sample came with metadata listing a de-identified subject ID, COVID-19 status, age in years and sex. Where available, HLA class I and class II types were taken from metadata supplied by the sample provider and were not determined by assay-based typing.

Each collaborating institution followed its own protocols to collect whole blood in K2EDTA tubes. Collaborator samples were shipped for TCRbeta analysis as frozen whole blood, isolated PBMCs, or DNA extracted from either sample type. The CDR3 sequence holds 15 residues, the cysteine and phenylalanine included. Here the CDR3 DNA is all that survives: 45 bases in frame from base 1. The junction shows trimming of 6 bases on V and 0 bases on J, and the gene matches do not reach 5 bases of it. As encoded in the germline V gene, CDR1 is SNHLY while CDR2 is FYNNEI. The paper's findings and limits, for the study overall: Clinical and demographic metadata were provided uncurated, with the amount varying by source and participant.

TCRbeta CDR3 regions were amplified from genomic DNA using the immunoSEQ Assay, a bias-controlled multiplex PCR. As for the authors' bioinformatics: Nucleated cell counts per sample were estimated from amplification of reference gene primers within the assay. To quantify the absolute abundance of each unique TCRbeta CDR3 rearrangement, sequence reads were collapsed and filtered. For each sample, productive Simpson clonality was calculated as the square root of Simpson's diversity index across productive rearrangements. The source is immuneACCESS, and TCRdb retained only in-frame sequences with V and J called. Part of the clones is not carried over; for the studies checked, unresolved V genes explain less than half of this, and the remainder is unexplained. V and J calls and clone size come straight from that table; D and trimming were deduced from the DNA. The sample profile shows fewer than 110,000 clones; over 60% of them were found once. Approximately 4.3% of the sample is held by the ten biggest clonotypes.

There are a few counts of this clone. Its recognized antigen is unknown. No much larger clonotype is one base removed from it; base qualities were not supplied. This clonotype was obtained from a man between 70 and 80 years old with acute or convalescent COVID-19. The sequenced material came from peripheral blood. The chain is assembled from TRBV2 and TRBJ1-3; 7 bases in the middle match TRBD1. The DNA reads TGTGCCAGCAGGGCAACAGGGGTCTCTGGAAACACCATATATTTT. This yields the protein CASRATGVSGNTIYF.